The rows below give T cell receptor beta chains drawn from one sample of a study of OX40 agonist ivuxolimab in advanced cancers. This table comes from immunoSEQ multiplex PCR, and its TCRdb copy is limited to in-frame clones, with some not included. The sample yields nearly 65,000 clones, roughly nine tenths seen once. Sample: CD4+ or CD8+ T cells sorted from blood, taken in a trial of the OX40 agonist ivuxolimab. Receptors originate from an adult with an advanced solid tumor such as melanoma, head and neck, liver or kidney cancer. CDR3s include the opening cysteine and the closing phenylalanine or tryptophan. A D gene is named only where the DNA matches it firmly. A row's size may be missing; if present it is once, few, many or a size class.

V	size	J	D	DNA	CDR3
TRBV28	once	TRBJ1-6	.	TGTGCCAGCAGTCCCTTTCGACAGAGTAATAATTCACCCCTCCACTTT	CASSPFRQSNNSPLHF
TRBV27	.	TRBJ2-7	.	TGTGCCAGCAGTTTATCGGCAGGGACGAGCTCCTACGAGCAGTACTTC	CASSLSAGTSSYEQYF
TRBV2	.	TRBJ1-1	TRBD1	TGTGCCAGCAGTACTAGGACAGGGAACACTGAAGCTTTCTTT	CASSTRTGNTEAFF
TRBV7-6	.	TRBJ2-7	.	TGTGCCAGCAGCTTAGCCCCGACGGGGATAGAGCAGTACTTC	CASSLAPTGIEQYF
TRBV9	once	TRBJ2-5	TRBD2	TGTGCCAGCAGCGCTGGGACTAGCGAGCGGGGGACCCAGTACTTC	CASSAGTSERGTQYF
TRBV6-1	.	TRBJ2-7	.	TGTGCCAGCAGTGAAGGGCAGGGAACGGCCTACGAGCAGTACTTC	CASSEGQGTAYEQYF
TRBV7-8	.	TRBJ2-3	.	TGTGCCAGCAGCTTAGTCGGACGAAACACAGATACGCAGTATTTT	CASSLVGRNTDTQYF
TRBV7-9	.	TRBJ2-1	.	TGTGCCAGCAGCCCGGAGACCTACAATGAGCAGTTCTTC	CASSPETYNEQFF
TRBV19	.	TRBJ1-1	.	TGTGCCAGTAGTATCAGGGTTTGGAACACTGAAGCTTTCTTT	CASSIRVWNTEAFF
TRBV18	.	TRBJ1-5	.	TGTGCCAGCTCACCAGGGGCGCTAATACAGCCCCAGCATTTT	CASSPGALIQPQHF
TRBV27	.	TRBJ2-1	TRBD2	TGTGCCAGCATCCCTAAAAGCGGGAGGGTTAGTGAGCAGTTCTTC	CASIPKSGRVSEQFF
TRBV27	.	TRBJ2-3	TRBD2	TGTGCCAGCGGCCCAGGAGCGGGGGCTGCAGATACGCAGTATTTT	CASGPGAGAADTQYF
TRBV27	.	TRBJ1-2	TRBD1	TGTGCCAGCAGACGGACAGGGGGTAACTATGGCTACACCTTC	CASRRTGGNYGYTF
TRBV7-2	.	TRBJ2-5	.	TGTGCCAGCAGCCCCCCTGACGCCGAGACCCAGTACTTC	CASSPPDAETQYF
TRBV9	.	TRBJ1-5	.	TGTGCCAGCAGCACTTCCGGGGGCGCAGGCCAGCCCCAGCATTTT	CASSTSGGAGQPQHF
TRBV28	.	TRBJ2-7	TRBD1	TGTGCCAGCAGCACACTGGGACAGGGTAATTACGAGCAGTACTTC	CASSTLGQGNYEQYF